This TCR beta chain was sequenced in a study of blood T cell repertoires in COVID-19. For the study at large: T cells, B-cell-depleted T cells, or PBMCs provided the cDNA or gDNA that served as material.

Germline V lookup: CDR1 SGDLS, CDR2 YYNGEE. V dropped 0 bases and J dropped 4 bases, with 8 bases sitting between them. The CDR3 is 14 residues long. Study processing details: The authors estimated nucleated cell counts from reference gene primer amplification. This table comes from immunoSEQ multiplex PCR, and its TCRdb copy is limited to in-frame clones, with some not included. V, J and clone size are those of that table, while D and trimming were read from the DNA. Among over 150,000 clones listed, roughly 80% were seen once. The material sequenced was peripheral blood. This chain connects TRBV9 to TRBJ1-5; D ambiguous. The TCR was taken from a woman aged 55-70 years with acute or convalescent COVID-19. In DNA, the CDR3 is TGTGCCAGCAGCGTAGGGCCAGAAAATCAGCCCCAGCATTTT. Encoded protein: CASSVGPENQPQHF.